The clone carrying this T cell receptor beta chain was counted between two and nine times. The antigen remains unidentified. This sample was taken from a study of neurological immune-mediated disorders. Points from the study as a whole: Phylogenetic grouping assigned the repertoires of 18 of 34 multiple sclerosis patients to a single related-CDR3 cluster, representing a possible signature.

With 10-nucleotide random UMIs included, cDNA was synthesized by 5'RACE. TCRdb reprocessed the 5' RACE reads via MiXCR and lists one record per CDR3 protein. The sample holds about 87,000 distinct CDR3 sequences; 3% to 4% are singletons and the top ten take around 3.1%. The sequenced sample consisted of PBMCs. This TCR came from a woman aged 45-65 years with multiple sclerosis.

This CDR3 reads CASSLTGSAGELFF. In DNA, the CDR3 is TGTGCCAGCAGCCTGACAGGGAGCGCCGGGGAGCTGTTTTTT. The chain combines TRBV11-2 with TRBJ2-2; TRBD1 agrees at 7 bases. After removal of 5 bases from V and 6 bases from J, the junction contained 6 bases not matched to a gene. This CDR3 region has 14 residues. The V gene's germline CDR1 is SGHAT and CDR2 FQNNGV.